This is a list of T cell receptor beta chains from one sample in a study of memory CD4+ T cells and cytomegalovirus serostatus. The assay was immunoSEQ multiplex PCR, and TCRdb's table has in-frame clones only and misses some. Of roughly 50,000 clones in the sample, approximately 81% were seen once. Sequencing was performed on memory CD4+ T cells from blood. These receptors all come from an adult in good health and CMV-seronegative. Some clones in this sample may be carry-over from other donors' samples. CDR3s include the opening cysteine and the closing phenylalanine or tryptophan. The D gene is left open where the match is weak. Only some rows state a clone size, as once, few, many or a class for expanded clones.

CDR3aa | CDR3nt | j_gene | v_gene | d_gene | abundance
CASSARDASGSRGYEQYF | TGTGCCAGCAGCGCCAGAGATGCTAGCGGGAGTCGGGGATACGAGCAGTACTTC | TRBJ2-7 | TRBV9 | TRBD2 | -
CASSLRAEPTGELFF | TGTGCCAGCAGTCTAAGGGCCGAACCCACCGGGGAGCTGTTTTTT | TRBJ2-2 | TRBV9 | - | -
CASSLAGPSSYEQYF | TGTGCCAGCAGCTTAGCAGGCCCGAGCTCCTACGAGCAGTACTTC | TRBJ2-7 | TRBV7-9 | - | -
CASGYRGPNYGYTF | TGTGCCAGCGGGTACAGGGGACCTAACTATGGCTACACCTTC | TRBJ1-2 | TRBV28 | TRBD1 | -
CASSYQPTDRNYYEQYF | TGTGCCAGCAGCTACCAGCCGACAGACCGAAACTACTACGAGCAGTACTTC | TRBJ2-7 | TRBV7-2 | - | once
CASSVTGTNTEAFF | TGTGCCAGCAGTGTTACCGGGACGAACACTGAAGCTTTCTTT | TRBJ1-1 | TRBV6-5 | - | -
CASSTGQTTQPQHF | TGTGCCAGCAGCACGGGACAGACGACTCAGCCCCAGCATTTT | TRBJ1-5 | TRBV6-6 | TRBD1 | -
CASSLGPKGTYEQYF | TGTGCCAGCAGCTTAGGCCCGAAGGGTACCTACGAGCAGTACTTC | TRBJ2-7 | TRBV7-6 | - | once
CASSDQGGGEAFF | TGTGCCAGCAGTGACCAGGGGGGTGGTGAAGCTTTCTTT | TRBJ1-1 | TRBV2 | TRBD1 | -
CASMGLGNQPQHF | TGTGCCAGCATGGGGCTTGGCAATCAGCCCCAGCATTTT | TRBJ1-5 | TRBV6-1 | - | few
CASSSDRGLTEAFF | TGCGCCAGCTCGTCGGACAGGGGGCTCACTGAAGCTTTCTTT | TRBJ1-1 | TRBV5-1 | TRBD1 | -
CASRTGNTDTQYF | TGTGCCAGCCGTACAGGGAACACAGATACGCAGTATTTT | TRBJ2-3 | TRBV7-9 | - | few
CASSEPARGSSEAFF | TGTGCCAGCAGTGAGCCCGCCAGGGGAAGTTCTGAAGCTTTCTTT | TRBJ1-1 | TRBV6-1 | - | -
CAWSRSSAHTDTQYF | TGTGCCTGGAGTAGGTCCAGCGCACATACAGATACGCAGTATTTT | TRBJ2-3 | TRBV30 | - | -
CASSQGLSVAGEQFF | TGCGCCAGCAGCCAAGGACTTTCTGTAGCGGGGGAGCAGTTCTTC | TRBJ2-1 | TRBV4-1 | TRBD2 | -
CASSYNGPWAGNTIYF | TGTGCCAGCAGTTACAACGGCCCCTGGGCAGGAAACACCATATATTTT | TRBJ1-3 | TRBV6-5 | - | -
CSATGDGYTF | TGCAGTGCTACAGGGGACGGCTACACCTTC | TRBJ1-2 | TRBV20-1 | - | few
CSAGPMDLYF | TGCAGTGCTGGGCCCATGGATCTGTACTTC | TRBJ2-7 | TRBV20-1 | - | -
CASSLPGQGSWEQYF | TGTGCCAGCAGCCTGCCTGGACAGGGGTCTTGGGAGCAGTACTTC | TRBJ2-7 | TRBV5-8 | TRBD1 | -
CASSHINQPQHF | TGTGCCAGTAGCCACATCAATCAGCCCCAGCATTTT | TRBJ1-5 | TRBV19 | - | -
CASGFGGGNKYNEQFF | TGTGCTAGTGGCTTTGGTGGCGGTAATAAGTACAATGAGCAGTTCTTC | TRBJ2-1 | TRBV12-5 | - | -
CASSPSYEQYF | TGTGCCAGCAGCCCTTCCTACGAGCAGTACTTC | TRBJ2-7 | TRBV7-9 | - | once
CASSLMRTGFSYEQYF | TGTGCCAGCAGCTTAATGAGGACGGGTTTTTCCTACGAGCAGTACTTC | TRBJ2-7 | TRBV5-6 | - | -
CASSPGTRNGYTF | TGTGCCAGCAGCCCGGGGACAAGGAATGGCTACACCTTC | TRBJ1-2 | TRBV11-1 | - | once
CASSLDHREGEQFF | TGTGCCAGCAGCTTAGATCATAGGGAGGGTGAGCAGTTCTTC | TRBJ2-1 | TRBV11-3 | TRBD2 | -
CASRYPRASSYEQYF | TGTGCCAGCAGATACCCCCGTGCTAGCTCCTACGAGCAGTACTTC | TRBJ2-7 | TRBV2 | - | -
CASSLGRHTYEQYF | TGTGCCAGCAGCCTCGGACGGCACACCTACGAGCAGTACTTC | TRBJ2-7 | TRBV7-2 | - | -
CAARGEGRGETQYF | TGTGCCGCCCGGGGAGAAGGGAGGGGGGAGACCCAGTACTTC | TRBJ2-5 | TRBV30 | - | once
CASTGGRVGSSPLHF | TGTGCCAGCACCGGGGGAAGGGTAGGATCTTCACCCCTCCACTTT | TRBJ1-6 | TRBV6-1 | - | -
CASSFQGANYGYTF | TGTGCCAGCAGCTTCCAGGGAGCTAACTATGGCTACACCTTC | TRBJ1-2 | TRBV7-2 | - | -
CASTFAGQAPEAFF | TGTGCCAGCACCTTTGCGGGTCAGGCGCCTGAAGCTTTCTTT | TRBJ1-1 | TRBV28 | - | -
CASSPDRVRTDTQYF | TGTGCCAGCTCTCCTGACAGAGTGCGGACAGATACGCAGTATTTT | TRBJ2-3 | TRBV18 | - | -
CASSHMDLFLTDTQYF | TGCGCCAGCAGCCATATGGACTTGTTTCTCACAGATACGCAGTATTTT | TRBJ2-3 | TRBV4-1 | - | -
CASSLKNIQYF | TGTGCCAGCAGCTTGAAAAACATTCAGTACTTC | TRBJ2-4 | TRBV7-8 | - | -
CASSARQGHNNEQFF | TGTGCCAGCAGCGCGCGACAGGGTCACAACAATGAGCAGTTCTTC | TRBJ2-1 | TRBV9 | TRBD1 | once
CASSHPQGSGNTIYF | TGCGCCAGCAGCCATCCTCAGGGCTCTGGAAACACCATATATTTT | TRBJ1-3 | TRBV4-1 | - | once
CASSERQSTGELFF | TGTGCCAGCAGTGAACGACAGTCCACCGGGGAGCTGTTTTTT | TRBJ2-2 | TRBV2 | - | -
CASSESYSNQPQHF | TGTGCCAGCAGCGAGAGTTATAGCAATCAGCCCCAGCATTTT | TRBJ1-5 | TRBV7-2 | - | -
CASSSSRLAGDTQYF | TGTGCCAGTAGTTCCTCCAGACTAGCGGGAGATACGCAGTATTTT | TRBJ2-3 | TRBV19 | TRBD2 | -
CASSGGGWAGPNYGYTF | TGTGCCAGCAGTGGGGGCGGTTGGGCAGGTCCTAACTATGGCTACACCTTC | TRBJ1-2 | TRBV28 | - | -
CASSFKTYGNTIYF | TGTGCCAGCAGTTTTAAAACCTACGGAAACACCATATATTTT | TRBJ1-3 | TRBV28 | - | -
CASSLGTSGTGELFF | TGTGCCAGCAGCCTGGGGACTAGCGGCACCGGGGAGCTGTTTTTT | TRBJ2-2 | TRBV9 | TRBD2 | -
CASRLGQGAYEQYF | TGTGCCAGCAGATTGGGACAGGGGGCCTACGAGCAGTACTTC | TRBJ2-7 | TRBV6-5 | TRBD1 | -
CASSIRQFKNTEAFF | TGTGCCAGTAGTATTAGACAGTTCAAGAACACTGAAGCTTTCTTT | TRBJ1-1 | TRBV19 | - | -
CASSWDRGAGGELFF | TGCGCCAGCAGCTGGGACAGGGGAGCCGGCGGGGAGCTGTTTTTT | TRBJ2-2 | TRBV5-1 | TRBD1 | -
CASSFLPGQGNYGYTF | TGTGCCAGCAGTTTCCTTCCGGGACAGGGGAATTACGGCTACACCTTC | TRBJ1-2 | TRBV7-8 | TRBD1 | -
CASSFRITGHSPLHF | TGTGCCAGCAGTTTTAGGATCACAGGGCATTCACCCCTCCACTTT | TRBJ1-6 | TRBV27 | - | few
CASSLFALSSYEQYF | TGTGCCAGCAGTTTATTCGCACTTAGCTCCTACGAGCAGTACTTC | TRBJ2-7 | TRBV27 | - | -
CASSKGQDGYTF | TGTGCCAGCTCAAAGGGGCAGGATGGCTACACCTTC | TRBJ1-2 | TRBV18 | - | -
CASSPGQGGSAFF | TGTGCCAGCAGCCCGGGACAGGGAGGTTCAGCTTTCTTT | TRBJ1-1 | TRBV5-6 | TRBD1 | -
CASSRLGGRATGELFF | TGTGCCAGCAGCCGGCTCGGGGGAAGGGCCACCGGGGAGCTGTTTTTT | TRBJ2-2 | TRBV6-6 | - | few
CASSEIRGTEAFF | TGTGCCAGTAGTGAGATCCGGGGCACTGAAGCTTTCTTT | TRBJ1-1 | TRBV19 | - | -
CASTASRLGNTIYF | TGTGCCAGCACCGCCAGCAGGTTGGGGAACACCATATATTTT | TRBJ1-3 | TRBV6-1 | - | once
CASSGNTDTQYF | TGTGCCAGCAGTGGGAACACAGATACGCAGTATTTT | TRBJ2-3 | TRBV2 | - | -
CASSLGVPGYGGNTIYF | TGTGCCAGCAGCTTAGGGGTTCCAGGGTACGGTGGAAACACCATATATTTT | TRBJ1-3 | TRBV7-2 | - | few
CAWRRTETQYF | TGTGCCTGGAGACGCACTGAGACCCAGTACTTC | TRBJ2-5 | TRBV30 | - | -
CAWSVGSGNTIYF | TGTGCCTGGAGTGTAGGATCTGGAAACACCATATATTTT | TRBJ1-3 | TRBV30 | - | few
CASSVGALGQGNYGYTF | TGTGCCAGCAGCGTAGGAGCCCTCGGACAGGGAAACTATGGCTACACCTTC | TRBJ1-2 | TRBV9 | TRBD1 | -
CASSLAGQGSEKLFF | TGCGCCAGCAGCTTGGCCGGGCAGGGGAGTGAAAAACTGTTTTTT | TRBJ1-4 | TRBV5-1 | - | few
CASSSDTEAFF | TGTGCCAGCTCATCGGACACTGAAGCTTTCTTT | TRBJ1-1 | TRBV18 | - | medium-sized